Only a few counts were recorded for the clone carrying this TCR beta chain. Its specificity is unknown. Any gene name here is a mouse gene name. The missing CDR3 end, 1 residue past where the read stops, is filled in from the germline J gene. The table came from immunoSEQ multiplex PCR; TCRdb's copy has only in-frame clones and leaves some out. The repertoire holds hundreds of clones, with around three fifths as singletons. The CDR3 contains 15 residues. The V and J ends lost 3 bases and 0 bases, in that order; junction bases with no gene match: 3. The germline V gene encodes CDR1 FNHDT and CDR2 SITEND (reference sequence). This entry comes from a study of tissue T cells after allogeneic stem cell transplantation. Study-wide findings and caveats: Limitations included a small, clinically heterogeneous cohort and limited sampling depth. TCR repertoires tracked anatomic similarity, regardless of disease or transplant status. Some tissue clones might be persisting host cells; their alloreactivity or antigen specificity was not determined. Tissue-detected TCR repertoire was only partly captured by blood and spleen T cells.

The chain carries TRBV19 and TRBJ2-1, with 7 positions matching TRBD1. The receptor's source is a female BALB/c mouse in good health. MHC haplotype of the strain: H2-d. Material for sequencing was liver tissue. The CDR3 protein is CASSRTGYNYAEQFF. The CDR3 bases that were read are TGTGCCAGCAGTAGGACAGGTTATAACTATGCTGAGCAGTTC. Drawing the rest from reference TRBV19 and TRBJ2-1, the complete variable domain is GGIITQTPKFLIGQEGQKLTLKCQQNFNHDTMYWYRQDSGKGLRLIYYSITENDLQKGDLSEGYDASREKKSSFSLTVTSAQKNEMAVFLCASSRTGYNYAEQFFGPGTRLTVL.